This T cell receptor beta chain was identified during a study of long-term antiretroviral therapy in people with HIV. Survey-level resolution applied to immunoSEQ assay v3.0. Repertoires were generated with immunoSEQ multiplex PCR, while TCRdb's copy carries only in-frame clones and drops some. This sample has about 20,000 clones; 80% to 85% occur once, and the top ten carry around 9%. Per germline, CDR1 MNHNY and CDR2 SVGAGI (reference sequence). The CDR3 has 14 amino acids. The V end was cut by 2 bases, the J end by 3 bases, with 10 bases between. The sample in question was unsorted PBMCs, obtained 1.2 years after starting antiretroviral therapy. The sequence was obtained from a woman aged 40 to 55 with HIV. The rearrangement joins TRBV6-6 to TRBJ1-2; possibly TRBD1 for D (6 bases). The CDR3 DNA follows: TGTGCCAGCAGTTACACACGGACAGACTATGGCTACACCTTC. Its protein is CASSYTRTDYGYTF.